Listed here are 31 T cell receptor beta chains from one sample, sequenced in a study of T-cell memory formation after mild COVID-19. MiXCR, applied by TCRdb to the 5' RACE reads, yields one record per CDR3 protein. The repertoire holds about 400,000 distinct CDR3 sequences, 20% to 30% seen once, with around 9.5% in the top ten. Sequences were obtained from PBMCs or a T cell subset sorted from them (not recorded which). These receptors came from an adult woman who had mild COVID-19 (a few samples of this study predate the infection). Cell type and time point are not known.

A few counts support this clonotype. CDR3 DNA: TGTGCCAGCAGCTCTTGGACTAGCGGGGACTACGAGCAGTACTTC. Amino acids: CASSSWTSGDYEQYF. V is TRBV11-2 and J is TRBJ2-7; 12 bases agree with TRBD2. The CDR3 covers 15 residues. V dropped 4 bases and J dropped 3; count of bases not matched to a gene: 4. The germline gives CDR1 SGHAT, CDR2 FQNNGV.

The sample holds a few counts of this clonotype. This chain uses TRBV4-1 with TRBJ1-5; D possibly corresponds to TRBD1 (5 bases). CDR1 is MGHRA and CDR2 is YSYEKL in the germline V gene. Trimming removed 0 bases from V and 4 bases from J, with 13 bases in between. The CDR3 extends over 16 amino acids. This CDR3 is CASSQERGSLNQPQHF. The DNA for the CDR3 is TGCGCCAGCAGCCAAGAAAGGGGTTCTCTGAATCAGCCCCAGCATTTT.

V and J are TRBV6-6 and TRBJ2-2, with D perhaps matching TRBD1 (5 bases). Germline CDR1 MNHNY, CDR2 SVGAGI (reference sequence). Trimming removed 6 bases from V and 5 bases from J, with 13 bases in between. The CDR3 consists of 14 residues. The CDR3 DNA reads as TGTGCCAGCAGGCCGACAGCGAGAACCGGGGAGCTGTTTTTT. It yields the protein CASRPTARTGELFF.

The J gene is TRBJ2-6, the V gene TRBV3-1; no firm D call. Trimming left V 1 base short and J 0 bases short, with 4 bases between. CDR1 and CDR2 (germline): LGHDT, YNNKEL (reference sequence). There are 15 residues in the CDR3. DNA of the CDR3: TGTGCCAGCAGCCAAGGCGCCTCTGGGGCCAACGTCCTGACTTTC. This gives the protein CASSQGASGANVLTF.

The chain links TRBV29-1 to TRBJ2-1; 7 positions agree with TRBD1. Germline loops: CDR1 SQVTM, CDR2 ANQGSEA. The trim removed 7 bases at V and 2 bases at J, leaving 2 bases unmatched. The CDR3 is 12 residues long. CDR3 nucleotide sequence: TGCAGCGGACAGGGCGCCTACAATGAGCAGTTCTTC. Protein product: CSGQGAYNEQFF.

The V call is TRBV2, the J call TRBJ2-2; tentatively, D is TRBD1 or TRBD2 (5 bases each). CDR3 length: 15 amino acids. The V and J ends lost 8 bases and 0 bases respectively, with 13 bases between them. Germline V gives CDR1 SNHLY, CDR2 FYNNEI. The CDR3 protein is CASQPGRTNTGELFF. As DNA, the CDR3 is TGTGCCAGCCAACCGGGACGGACGAACACCGGGGAGCTGTTTTTT.

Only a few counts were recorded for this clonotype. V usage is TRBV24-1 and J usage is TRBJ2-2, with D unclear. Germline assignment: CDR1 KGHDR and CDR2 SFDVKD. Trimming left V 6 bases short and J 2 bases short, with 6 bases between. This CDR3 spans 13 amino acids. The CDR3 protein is CATSRLNTGELFF. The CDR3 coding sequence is TGTGCCACCAGTCGATTAAACACCGGGGAGCTGTTTTTT.

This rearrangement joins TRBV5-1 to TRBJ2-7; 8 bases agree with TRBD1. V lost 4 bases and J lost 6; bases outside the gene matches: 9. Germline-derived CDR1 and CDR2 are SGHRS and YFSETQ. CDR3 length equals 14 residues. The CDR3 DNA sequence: TGCGCCAGCAGCCCCGGATCGCAGGGGGCCGAGCAGTACTTC. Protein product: CASSPGSQGAEQYF.

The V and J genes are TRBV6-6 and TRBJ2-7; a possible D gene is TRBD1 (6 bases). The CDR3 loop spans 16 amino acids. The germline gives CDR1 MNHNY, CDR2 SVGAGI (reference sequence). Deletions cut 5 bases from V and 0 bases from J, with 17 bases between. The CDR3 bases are TGTGCCAGCAGTCCGACCAGGGGTAATTACTCCTACGAGCAGTACTTC. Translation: CASSPTRGNYSYEQYF.

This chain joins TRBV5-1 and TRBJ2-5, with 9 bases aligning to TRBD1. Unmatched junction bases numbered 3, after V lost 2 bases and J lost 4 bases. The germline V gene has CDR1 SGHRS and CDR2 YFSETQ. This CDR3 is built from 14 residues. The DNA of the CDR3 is TGCGCCAGCAGCTTACAGGGGGCCCGAGAGACCCAGTACTTC. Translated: CASSLQGARETQYF. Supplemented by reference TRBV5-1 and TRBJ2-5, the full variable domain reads KAGVTQTPRYLIKTRGQQVTLSCSPISGHRSVSWYQQTPGQGLQFLFEYFSETQRNKGNFPGRFSGRQFSNSRSEMNVSTLELGDSALYLCASSLQGARETQYFGPGTRLLVL.

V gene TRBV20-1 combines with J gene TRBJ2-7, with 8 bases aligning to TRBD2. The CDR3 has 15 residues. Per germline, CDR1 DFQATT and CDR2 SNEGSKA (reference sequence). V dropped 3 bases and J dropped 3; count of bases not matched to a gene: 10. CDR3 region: CSASPPGGGFYEQYF. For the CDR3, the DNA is TGCAGTGCTAGCCCACCCGGCGGGGGGTTCTACGAGCAGTACTTC.

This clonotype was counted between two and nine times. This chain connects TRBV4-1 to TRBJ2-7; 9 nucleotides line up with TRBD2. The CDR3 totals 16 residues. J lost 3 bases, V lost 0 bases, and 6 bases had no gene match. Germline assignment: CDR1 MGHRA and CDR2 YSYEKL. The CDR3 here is CASSQEAGGLFYEQYF. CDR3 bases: TGCGCCAGCAGCCAAGAAGCGGGGGGTCTCTTCTACGAGCAGTACTTC.

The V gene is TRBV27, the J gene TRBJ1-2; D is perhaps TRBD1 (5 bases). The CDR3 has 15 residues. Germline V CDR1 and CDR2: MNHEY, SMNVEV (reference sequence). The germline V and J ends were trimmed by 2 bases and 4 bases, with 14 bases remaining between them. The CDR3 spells CASSLARGGPYGYTF. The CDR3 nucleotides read TGTGCCAGCAGTTTAGCCCGGGGCGGACCCTATGGCTACACCTTC.

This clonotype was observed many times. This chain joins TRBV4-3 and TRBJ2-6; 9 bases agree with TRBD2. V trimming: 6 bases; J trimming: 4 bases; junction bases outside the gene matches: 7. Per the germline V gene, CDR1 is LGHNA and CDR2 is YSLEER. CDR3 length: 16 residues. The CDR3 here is CASSQQRGAGANVLTF. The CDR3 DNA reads TGCGCCAGCAGTCAGCAGCGGGGGGCCGGGGCCAACGTCCTGACTTTC.

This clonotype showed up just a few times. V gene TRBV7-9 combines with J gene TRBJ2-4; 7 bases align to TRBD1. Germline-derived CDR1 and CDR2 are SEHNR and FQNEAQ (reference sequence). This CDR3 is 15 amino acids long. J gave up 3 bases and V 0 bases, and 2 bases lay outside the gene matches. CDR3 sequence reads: CASSLAGTDKNIQYF. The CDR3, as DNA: TGTGCCAGCAGCTTAGCCGGGACAGACAAAAACATTCAGTACTTC.

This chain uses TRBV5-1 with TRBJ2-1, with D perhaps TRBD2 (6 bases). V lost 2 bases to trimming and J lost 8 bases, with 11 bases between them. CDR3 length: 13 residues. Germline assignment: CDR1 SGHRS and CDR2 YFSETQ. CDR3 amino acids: CASSFRGLDEQFF. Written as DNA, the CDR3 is TGCGCCAGCAGCTTCCGGGGGTTGGATGAGCAGTTCTTC.

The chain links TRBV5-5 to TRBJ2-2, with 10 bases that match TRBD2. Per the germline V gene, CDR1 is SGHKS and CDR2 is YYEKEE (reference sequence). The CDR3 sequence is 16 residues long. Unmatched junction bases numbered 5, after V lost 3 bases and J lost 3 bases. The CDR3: CASSSGTSVDTGELFF. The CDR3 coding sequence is TGTGCCAGCAGCTCCGGGACTAGCGTCGACACCGGGGAGCTGTTTTTT.

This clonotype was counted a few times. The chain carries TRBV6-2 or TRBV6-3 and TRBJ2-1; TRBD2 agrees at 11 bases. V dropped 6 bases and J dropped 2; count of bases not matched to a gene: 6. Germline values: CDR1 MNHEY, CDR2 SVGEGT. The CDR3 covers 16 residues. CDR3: CASRSLAGAAYNEQFF. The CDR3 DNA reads TGTGCCAGCAGATCACTAGCGGGGGCGGCCTACAATGAGCAGTTCTTC.

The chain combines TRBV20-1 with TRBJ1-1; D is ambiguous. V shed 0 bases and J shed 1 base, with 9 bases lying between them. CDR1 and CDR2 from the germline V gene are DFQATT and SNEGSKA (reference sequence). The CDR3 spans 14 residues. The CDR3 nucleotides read TGCAGTGCTAGAGACCGATGGGGGAACACTGAAGCTTTCTTT. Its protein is CSARDRWGNTEAFF.

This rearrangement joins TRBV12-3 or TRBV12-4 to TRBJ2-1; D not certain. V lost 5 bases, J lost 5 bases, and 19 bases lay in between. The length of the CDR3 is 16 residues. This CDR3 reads CASSIGLGSVNNEQFF. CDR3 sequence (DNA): TGTGCCAGCAGTATCGGGCTCGGTTCTGTCAACAATGAGCAGTTCTTC.

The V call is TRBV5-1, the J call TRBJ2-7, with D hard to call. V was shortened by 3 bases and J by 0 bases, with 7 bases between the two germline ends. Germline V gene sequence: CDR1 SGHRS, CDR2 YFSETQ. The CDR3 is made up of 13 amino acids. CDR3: CASSSQISYEQYF. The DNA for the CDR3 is TGCGCCAGCAGCTCCCAGATCTCCTACGAGCAGTACTTC.

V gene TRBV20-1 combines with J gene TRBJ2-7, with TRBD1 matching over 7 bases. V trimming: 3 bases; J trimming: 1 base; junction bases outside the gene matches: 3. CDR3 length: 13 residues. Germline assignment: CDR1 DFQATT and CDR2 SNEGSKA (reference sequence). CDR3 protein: CSASTGASYEQYF. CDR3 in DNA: TGCAGTGCTAGCACAGGGGCTTCCTACGAGCAGTACTTC.

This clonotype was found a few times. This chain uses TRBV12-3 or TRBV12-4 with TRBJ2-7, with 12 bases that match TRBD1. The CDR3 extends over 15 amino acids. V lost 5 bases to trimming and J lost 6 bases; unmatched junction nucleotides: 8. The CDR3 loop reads CASSVWGQGAGEQYF. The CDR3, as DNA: TGTGCCAGCAGTGTGTGGGGACAGGGGGCTGGCGAGCAGTACTTC.

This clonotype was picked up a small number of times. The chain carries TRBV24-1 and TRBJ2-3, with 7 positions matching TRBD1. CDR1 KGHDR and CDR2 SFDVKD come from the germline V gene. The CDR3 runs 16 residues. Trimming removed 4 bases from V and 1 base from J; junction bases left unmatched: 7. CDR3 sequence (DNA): TGTGCCACCAGTGACCCCCGACAGGGTGGCACAGATACGCAGTATTTT. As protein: CATSDPRQGGTDTQYF.

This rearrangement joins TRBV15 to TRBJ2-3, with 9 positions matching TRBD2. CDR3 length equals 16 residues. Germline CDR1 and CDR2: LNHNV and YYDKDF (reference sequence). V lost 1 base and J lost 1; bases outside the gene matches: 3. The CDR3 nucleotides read TGTGCCACCAGCAGAGGCGGGGGGGCCGGCACAGATACGCAGTATTTT. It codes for CATSRGGGAGTDTQYF.

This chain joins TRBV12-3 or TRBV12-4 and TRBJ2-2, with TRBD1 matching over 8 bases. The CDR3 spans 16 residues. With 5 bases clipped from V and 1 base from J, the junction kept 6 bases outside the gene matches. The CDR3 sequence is CASSPAGGRNTGELFF. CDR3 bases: TGTGCCAGCAGTCCCGCAGGGGGCAGGAACACCGGGGAGCTGTTTTTT.

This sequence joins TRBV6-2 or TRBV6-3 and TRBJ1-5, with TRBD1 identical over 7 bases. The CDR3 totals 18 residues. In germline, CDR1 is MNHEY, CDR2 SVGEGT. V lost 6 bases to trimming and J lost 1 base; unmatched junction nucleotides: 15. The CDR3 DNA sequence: TGTGCCAGCAGCTTTACCCCGACAGGGTGGAGGAGCAATCAGCCCCAGCATTTT. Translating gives CASSFTPTGWRSNQPQHF.

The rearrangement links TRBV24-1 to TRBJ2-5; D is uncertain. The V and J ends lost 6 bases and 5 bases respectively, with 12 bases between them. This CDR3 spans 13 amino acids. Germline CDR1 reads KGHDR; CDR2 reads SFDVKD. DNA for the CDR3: TGTGCCACCAGTTCTAAGCACCGCGAGACCCAGTACTTC. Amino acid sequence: CATSSKHRETQYF.

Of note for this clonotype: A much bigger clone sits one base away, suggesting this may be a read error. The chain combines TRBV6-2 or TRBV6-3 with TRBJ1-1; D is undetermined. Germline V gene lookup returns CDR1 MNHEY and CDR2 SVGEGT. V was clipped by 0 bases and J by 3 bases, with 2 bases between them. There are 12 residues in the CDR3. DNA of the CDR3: TGTGCCAGCAGTTACTCGTACACTGAAGCTTTCTTT. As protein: CASSYSYTEAFF.

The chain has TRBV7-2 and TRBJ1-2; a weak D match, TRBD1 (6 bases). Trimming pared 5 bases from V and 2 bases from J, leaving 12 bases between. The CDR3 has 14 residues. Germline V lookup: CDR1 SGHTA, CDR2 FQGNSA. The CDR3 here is CASSTRQANYGYTF. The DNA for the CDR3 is TGTGCCAGCAGCACGCGACAGGCAAACTATGGCTACACCTTC.

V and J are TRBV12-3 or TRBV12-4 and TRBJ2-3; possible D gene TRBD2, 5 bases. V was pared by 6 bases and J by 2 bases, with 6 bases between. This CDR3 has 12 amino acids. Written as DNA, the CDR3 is TGTGCCAGCAGGAGGGCCACAGATACGCAGTATTTT. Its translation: CASRRATDTQYF.